This T cell receptor (beta chain) stems from a study of blood T cells in healthy people across ages. Germline lookup yields CDR1 DFQATT and CDR2 SNEGSKA (reference sequence). V dropped 6 bases and J dropped 5; count of bases not matched to a gene: 6. The CDR3 loop spans 14 amino acids. Together with a sample-barcoded 5' primer, a J-beta primer mix was included in a second PCR lasting roughly 6 to 12 cycles. TCRdb independently ran MiXCR on the 5' RACE reads; one entry per CDR3 protein. The profile covers approximately 600,000 distinct CDR3 sequences, with 58% appearing a single time and roughly 34% taken by the ten largest. Only a few counts were recorded for this clonotype.

This chain links TRBV20-1 with TRBJ1-6, with 8 bases fitting TRBD1. The sequence derives from a man between 60 and 70 years old in good health. Sequencing was carried out using blood. CDR3 DNA: TGCAGTGCCTTCCCGGGACAGGATAATTCACCCCTCCACTTT. Amino acids: CSAFPGQDNSPLHF.